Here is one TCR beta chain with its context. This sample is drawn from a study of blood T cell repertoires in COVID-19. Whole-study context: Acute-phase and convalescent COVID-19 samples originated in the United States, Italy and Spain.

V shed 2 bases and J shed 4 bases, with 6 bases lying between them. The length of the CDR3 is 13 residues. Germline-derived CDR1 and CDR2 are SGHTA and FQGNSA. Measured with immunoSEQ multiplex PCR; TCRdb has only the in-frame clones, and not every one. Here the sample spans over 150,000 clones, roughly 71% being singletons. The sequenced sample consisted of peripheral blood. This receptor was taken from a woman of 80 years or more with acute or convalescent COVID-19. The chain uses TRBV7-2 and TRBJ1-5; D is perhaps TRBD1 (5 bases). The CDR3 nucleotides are TGTGCCAGCAGCTTACAGGGAAATCAGCCCCAGCATTTT. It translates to CASSLQGNQPQHF.